This T cell receptor beta chain stems from a study of Ad26.COV2.S vaccination and SARS-CoV-2 variants. The treatment: about 20 received Ad26.COV2.S at low or high dose, single or two shots; roughly five received placebo; per-sample allocation not given. Repertoires come from day 63 after the first vaccine or placebo injection. This CDR3 has 14 residues. Trimming at V came to 7 bases and at J to 4 bases, leaving 9 bases not matched to a gene. Per the germline V gene, CDR1 is SNHLY and CDR2 is FYNNEI. Profiled with immunoSEQ multiplex PCR; TCRdb holds only in-frame clones, not every one. The sample has hundreds of thousands of clones; 89% are singletons.

This specimen was peripheral blood, taken in a trial of Ad26.COV2.S vaccine versus placebo. This TCR derives from a person between 18 and 59 years old who received the Ad26.COV2.S COVID-19 vaccine or a placebo. The genes are TRBV2 and TRBJ2-5; 7 positions agree with TRBD1. The CDR3 DNA follows: TGTGCCAGCAAACCGGTCGGGGACAGAGAGACCCAGTACTTC. Translation gives CASKPVGDRETQYF. The whole variable domain, remainder taken from reference TRBV2 and TRBJ2-5, is EPEVTQTPSHQVTQMGQEVILRCVPISNHLYFYWYRQILGQKVEFLVSFYNNEISEKSEIFDDQFSVERPDGSNFTLKIRSTKLEDSAMYFCASKPVGDRETQYFGPGTRLLVL.